Following are 26 T cell receptor beta chains from one sample sequenced in a study of post-analysis software for immune sequencing data (dated by TCRdb to between 2014 and 2017). The paper's findings and limits, for the study overall: Significantly higher frequencies in patients than in controls were found for roughly 5 TRBV segments, including TRBV5-6, TRBV5-1 and TRBV20-1.

Library creation used PCR. Sequencing used an Illumina HiSeq 2500. Unique molecular identifiers were incorporated into TCR beta cDNA libraries to reduce PCR and sequencing biases. TCRdb took the public reads, trimmed them with fastp at Q25, ran MiXCR for clone calling and kept in-frame beta chains. CDR3 protein duplicates are merged, each entry listing the most common genes and DNA. The sample yields about 770,000 distinct CDR3 sequences; about half were counted once. Of the sample, just under 5% falls within the top ten clones. These receptors have no identified antigens. Sequenced sample: blood. These receptors came from a girl aged 10 to 17 with multiple sclerosis.

V usage is TRBV10-3 and J usage is TRBJ2-4, with TRBD2 matching 9 bases. The tail of the sequence fits TRBJ2-7 better, so the J call may be wrong. CDR1 and CDR2 from the germline V gene are ENHRY and SYGVKD. The length of the CDR3 is 18 residues. Here the CDR3 reads CAISEGGLASKGAYEQYF. Written as DNA, the CDR3 is TGTGCCATCAGTGAAGGGGGACTAGCATCTAAAGGGGCCTACGAGCAGTACTTC.

The chain joins TRBV12-3 or TRBV12-4 to TRBJ2-3; unclear D gene. The CDR3 loop spans 14 amino acids. V was trimmed by 7 bases and J by 4 bases, leaving 15 bases between them. This CDR3 is CASTQLPLADTQYF. The CDR3 DNA sequence: TGTGCCAGCACCCAGCTCCCACTTGCAGATACGCAGTATTTT.

This clonotype was seen only once. The V and J genes are TRBV12-5 and TRBJ2-7; the D gene is possibly TRBD2 (5 bases). CDR1 is LGHNT, CDR2 FRNRAP, per germline. The CDR3 totals 14 residues. Trimming pared 0 bases from V and 3 bases from J, leaving 9 bases between. Written as DNA, the CDR3 is TGTGCTAGTGGTTTGGTACGGGGTCACTACGAGCAGTACTTC. Translation: CASGLVRGHYEQYF.

This clonotype was picked up a small number of times. The gene calls are TRBV7-2 and TRBJ2-7; 9 nucleotides align to TRBD1. J was trimmed by 1 base and V by 4 bases; bases with no gene match: 5. The CDR3 length is 15 residues. Germline V lookup: CDR1 SGHTA, CDR2 FQGNSA. The CDR3 region is CASSYRDRESYEQYF. The CDR3 nucleotides read TGTGCCAGCAGCTACCGGGACAGGGAGTCCTACGAGCAGTACTTC.

The chain uses TRBV27 and TRBJ2-6; either TRBD1 or TRBD2 may supply D (5 bases each). Germline V CDR1 and CDR2: MNHEY, SMNVEV (reference sequence). This CDR3 has 21 residues. Between the trimmed V and J ends, which lost 3 bases and 1 base, there was a span of 25 bases. CDR3 sequence: CASSFLGAGHSPGSGANVLTF. CDR3 nucleotide sequence: TGTGCCAGCAGTTTCCTCGGGGCAGGGCATTCCCCCGGTTCTGGGGCCAACGTCCTGACTTTC.

This clonotype was detected only a few times. J is TRBJ2-6 and V is TRBV19; D uncertain. The length of the CDR3 is 15 residues. The ends were cut back, 11 bases at V and 0 bases at J, with 14 bases in the middle. The germline CDR1 and CDR2 sequences are LNHDA and SQIVND (reference sequence). DNA for the CDR3: TGTGCCGCAACCGGGTCCCGCTCTGGGGCCAACGTCCTGACTTTC. Translated, it gives CAATGSRSGANVLTF.

The chain links TRBV27 to TRBJ1-6; weak D call: TRBD1 (6 bases). CDR1 is MNHEY and CDR2 is SMNVEV in the germline V gene (reference sequence). The CDR3 consists of 14 residues. Trimming stripped 6 bases from V and 8 bases from J, with 14 bases between. The CDR3 nucleotides are TGTGCCAGCAGGACGACAGGAGGAGATTCACCCCTCCACTTT. Its protein is CASRTTGGDSPLHF.

This clonotype was observed a handful of times. The chain uses TRBV4-1 and TRBJ2-1; 11 nucleotides match TRBD2. Unmatched junction bases numbered 7, after V lost 0 bases and J lost 9 bases. The CDR3 is 16 residues long. CDR1 is MGHRA and CDR2 is YSYEKL in the germline V gene. The CDR3 here is CASSQDPGLAVIEQFF. CDR3 DNA: TGCGCCAGCAGCCAAGATCCGGGACTAGCGGTGATTGAGCAGTTCTTC.

V gene TRBV2 combines with J gene TRBJ1-3, with D unresolved. The V end lost 7 bases, the J end lost 4 bases, and 14 bases lay between the germline ends. Germline V gene data show CDR1 as SNHLY and CDR2 as FYNNEI. The CDR3 has 14 amino acids. The CDR3 is CASTEGIGGNTIYF. The CDR3 DNA reads TGTGCCAGCACCGAAGGGATTGGGGGAAACACCATATATTTT.

This clonotype has more than one count but fewer than ten. The chain has TRBV29-1 and TRBJ2-1, with TRBD2 matching 9 bases. The germline CDR1 and CDR2 sequences are SQVTM and ANQGSEA. The CDR3 runs 16 residues. V lost 4 bases and J lost 9; bases outside the gene matches: 16. The CDR3 here is CSVAPPGREGAGEQFF. As DNA, the CDR3 is TGCAGCGTTGCCCCCCCAGGGCGGGAGGGTGCTGGTGAGCAGTTCTTC.

The chain combines TRBV6-2 or TRBV6-3 with TRBJ2-7; D remains ambiguous. CDR1 is MNHEY and CDR2 is SVGEGT in the germline V gene. V gave up 2 bases and J gave up 2 bases, with 7 bases separating them. This CDR3 has 13 amino acids. The CDR3 sequence: CASSYLETYEQYF. Written as DNA, the CDR3 is TGTGCCAGCAGTTACCTGGAGACCTACGAGCAGTACTTC.

This clonotype appeared a few times. The J gene is TRBJ1-4, the V gene TRBV2, with a possible D match to TRBD1 (5 bases). CDR3 length equals 14 residues. CDR1 is SNHLY and CDR2 is FYNNEI in the germline V gene. V lost 4 bases and J 4 bases, leaving 10 bases between the germline ends. This CDR3 reads CASSGGVHNEKLFF. The CDR3, as DNA: TGTGCCAGCAGTGGGGGCGTGCATAATGAAAAACTGTTTTTT.

This clonotype was observed a handful of times. The V gene is TRBV5-1, the J gene TRBJ2-1; D is unclear. This CDR3 region has 12 residues. Between the trimmed V and J ends, which lost 0 bases and 9 bases, there was a span of 7 bases. In germline, CDR1 is SGHRS, CDR2 YFSETQ. The CDR3 sequence: CASSLANGEQFF. The CDR3, as DNA: TGCGCCAGCAGCTTGGCCAATGGTGAGCAGTTCTTC.

For this clonotype: Compared with germline, one end of the junction differs, possibly owing to a read error. V usage is TRBV12-3 or TRBV12-4 and J usage is TRBJ2-3, with a possible D match to TRBD2 (5 bases). This CDR3 spans 16 amino acids. The CDR3 here is CASRPGLAISTDMQYF. In DNA form, the CDR3 reads TGTGCCAGCAGACCGGGTTTAGCGATATCCACAGATATGCAGTATTTT.

The chain has TRBV29-1 and TRBJ1-1; TRBD1 agrees at 7 bases. The V gene's germline CDR1 is SQVTM and CDR2 ANQGSEA. Trimming cost V 5 bases and J 1 base; bases outside gene matches: 7. This CDR3 is 14 amino acids long. The CDR3 spells CSVQRQGPNTEAFF. CDR3 bases: TGCAGCGTTCAAAGACAGGGTCCGAACACTGAAGCTTTCTTT.

V and J are TRBV6-5 and TRBJ1-1; D is unresolved. The V end was cut by 4 bases, the J end by 0 bases, with 12 bases between. This CDR3 region has 15 residues. Germline values: CDR1 MNHEY, CDR2 SVGAGI. For the CDR3, the DNA is TGTGCCAGCAGTTCCCAACCTCAAATGAACACTGAAGCTTTCTTT. This gives the protein CASSSQPQMNTEAFF.

V usage is TRBV12-3 or TRBV12-4 and J usage is TRBJ1-2; a weak D match, TRBD1 (5 bases). Trimming left V 5 bases short and J 0 bases short, with 16 bases between. CDR3 length equals 16 residues. The CDR3 region is CASSPLAGPPNYGYTF. The CDR3, as DNA: TGTGCCAGCAGTCCGCTGGCAGGGCCTCCTAACTATGGCTACACCTTC.

A few counts support this clonotype. The chain combines TRBV6-5 with TRBJ2-7, with a possible D match to TRBD1 (6 bases). Germline CDR1 reads MNHEY; CDR2 reads SVGAGI. The CDR3 has 16 amino acids. V shed 0 bases and J shed 5 bases, with 17 bases lying between them. In DNA, the CDR3 is TGTGCCAGCAGTTACTCGATTATCCAGGGGCGGGACGAGCAGTACTTC. Residues: CASSYSIIQGRDEQYF.

The chain recombines TRBV7-9 with TRBJ2-3; TRBD2 matches 9 bases. The V gene end was trimmed by 0 bases and the J gene end by 4 bases; junction bases not matched to a gene: 8. Per germline, CDR1 SEHNR and CDR2 FQNEAQ (reference sequence). The length of the CDR3 is 17 residues. The CDR3: CASSLAPAGGLSDTQYF. The CDR3 DNA sequence: TGTGCCAGCAGCTTAGCCCCAGCGGGAGGACTATCAGATACGCAGTATTTT.

Worth noting for this clonotype: Mismatch with germline at one junction end may stem from a read error. The genes are TRBV7-9 and TRBJ2-1, with 7 bases that match TRBD2. Germline V gene lookup returns CDR1 SEHNR and CDR2 FQNEAQ (reference sequence). This CDR3 is 16 amino acids long. The CDR3 nucleotides read TGTGCCAGCAGCCTAGCGGTAGCTATCCAGAACAATGAGCAGTTCTTC. This codes for CASSLAVAIQNNEQFF.

The V call is TRBV13, the J call TRBJ1-5; TRBD1 might be the D (6 bases). Germline values: CDR1 PRHDT, CDR2 FYEKMQ (reference sequence). V shed 0 bases and J shed 6 bases, with 12 bases lying between them. This CDR3 has 15 residues. The CDR3 sequence: CASSLGRGLGQPQHF. The DNA of the CDR3 is TGTGCCAGCAGCTTAGGCCGGGGGCTGGGTCAGCCCCAGCATTTT.

The chain combines TRBV28 with TRBJ1-6; no firm D call. Germline CDR1 is MDHEN and CDR2 is SYDVKM. The CDR3 loop spans 16 amino acids. Trimming shortened V by 3 bases and J by 6 bases, and 15 bases separated the two germline ends. Here the CDR3 reads CASSLFPARRNSPLHF. In nucleotides, the CDR3 is TGTGCCAGCAGTTTGTTTCCGGCAAGACGTAATTCACCCCTCCACTTT.

This sequence joins TRBV19 and TRBJ2-4; 8 bases align to TRBD1. V gave up 8 bases and J gave up 3 bases; unmatched junction bases: 6. The CDR3 is made up of 14 amino acids. CDR1 LNHDA and CDR2 SQIVND come from the germline V gene (reference sequence). The CDR3: CASGGTGLKNIQYF. CDR3 sequence (DNA): TGTGCCAGTGGGGGGACAGGACTCAAAAACATTCAGTACTTC.

This clonotype showed up just a few times. The chain joins TRBV11-2 to TRBJ1-4, with D possibly being TRBD1 (6 bases). This CDR3 has 16 residues. Germline assignment: CDR1 SGHAT and CDR2 FQNNGV. The V end was cut by 3 bases, the J end by 8 bases, with 19 bases between. The CDR3 sequence is CASSLGGGGAQEKLFF. Here the CDR3 DNA reads TGTGCCAGCAGCTTGGGGGGCGGGGGGGCACAAGAAAAACTGTTTTTT.

The sample holds a few counts of this clonotype. The chain combines TRBV3-1 with TRBJ1-2; D is unresolved. With 3 bases removed from V and 7 bases from J, the gap between germline ends came to 9 bases. The CDR3 is 12 residues long. CDR1 and CDR2 (germline): LGHDT, YNNKEL (reference sequence). CDR3 nucleotide sequence: TGTGCCAGCAGCCAGGAGATCGGTGGCTACACCTTC. Translated, it gives CASSQEIGGYTF.

J is TRBJ1-6 and V is TRBV27; 7 nucleotides agree with TRBD1. V lost 3 bases, J lost 9 bases, and 14 bases stayed unmatched. The CDR3 is 17 residues long. Germline values: CDR1 MNHEY, CDR2 SMNVEV (reference sequence). Here the CDR3 DNA reads TGTGCCAGCAGTTTGGGTCCACACAGGGGCAAGGGTTCACCCCTCCACTTT. It yields the protein CASSLGPHRGKGSPLHF.